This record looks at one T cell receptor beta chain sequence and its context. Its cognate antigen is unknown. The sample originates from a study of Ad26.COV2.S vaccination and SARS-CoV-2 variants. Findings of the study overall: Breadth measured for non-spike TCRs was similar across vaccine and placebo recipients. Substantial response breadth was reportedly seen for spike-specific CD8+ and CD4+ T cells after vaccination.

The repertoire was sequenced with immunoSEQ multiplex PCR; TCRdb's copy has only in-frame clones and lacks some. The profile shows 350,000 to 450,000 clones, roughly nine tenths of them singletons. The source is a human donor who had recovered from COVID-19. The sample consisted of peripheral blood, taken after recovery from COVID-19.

DNA for the CDR3: TGCAGTGCTAGTTCCGTCAGAGTCAATGAGCAGTTCTTC. Protein sequence: CSASSVRVNEQFF. The J gene is TRBJ2-1, the V gene TRBV20-1; D remains ambiguous. Germline V gives CDR1 DFQATT, CDR2 SNEGSKA (reference sequence). This CDR3 has 13 residues. Trimming cost V 3 bases and J 6 bases, with 12 bases left between them.